Presented here are 25 T cell receptor beta chains from one specimen sequenced in a study of T-cell reconstitution after alpha-beta-depleted transplantation in children. The TCRbeta library was prepared with unique molecular identifiers. Each CDR3 protein gets one entry after TCRdb re-called the PCR reads with MiXCR. This sample carries a few hundred thousand distinct CDR3 sequences, 9.7% of them seen once, and the ten largest clones take approximately 5%. The input for sequencing was PBMCs from the stem cell graft donor, taken from the stem cell graft. The receptors stem from a human donor who donated a stem cell graft to a child with SCID.

Ten or more counts support this clonotype. The chain is built from TRBV20-1 and TRBJ1-2; 7 bases are a match to TRBD1. Germline CDR1 and CDR2: DFQATT and SNEGSKA (reference sequence). This CDR3 has 13 residues. Losses at the gene ends were 2 bases for V and 6 bases for J; bases not matched to a gene: 6. This CDR3 is CSARSTGVDGYTF. The CDR3 nucleotides are TGCAGTGCTAGATCCACAGGGGTGGATGGCTACACCTTC.

This clonotype was counted at least ten times. CDR3 nucleotide sequence: TGTGCCAGCAGCTGGGCGGGTAATGAAAAACTGTTTTTT. It specifies CASSWAGNEKLFF. The chain couples TRBV5-5 to TRBJ1-4; D unclear. CDR3 length: 13 residues. Trimming left V 3 bases short and J 4 bases short, with 7 bases between. Germline V gene data show CDR1 as SGHKS and CDR2 as YYEKEE (reference sequence).

There are many counts of this clonotype. The chain joins TRBV9 to TRBJ1-2; TRBD1 is a possible D gene (5 bases). Trimming removed 3 bases from V and 5 bases from J, with 11 bases in between. This CDR3 is 13 amino acids long. Germline V gives CDR1 SGDLS, CDR2 YYNGEE. The CDR3 DNA reads as TGTGCCAGCAGCGGTCAGGGTAGATATGGCTACACCTTC. Residues: CASSGQGRYGYTF.

This clonotype came up many times. This chain links TRBV5-6 with TRBJ2-1; D gene uncertain. V was clipped by 4 bases and J by 3 bases, with 5 bases between them. This CDR3 has 12 residues. Per germline, CDR1 SGHDT and CDR2 YYEEEE. Here the CDR3 DNA reads TGTGCCAGCAGCGCGGACTACAATGAGCAGTTCTTC. Translating it yields CASSADYNEQFF.

The V call is TRBV5-6, the J call TRBJ2-1, with a weak D call TRBD1 (6 bases). The CDR3 covers 15 residues. Germline values: CDR1 SGHDT, CDR2 YYEEEE. With 3 bases removed from V and 3 bases from J, the gap between germline ends came to 13 bases. The CDR3 nucleotides are TGTGCCAGCAGCTGGGCCGGGACAATCTACAATGAGCAGTTCTTC. Translating gives CASSWAGTIYNEQFF. The full variable domain, with the rest looked up from reference TRBV5-6 and TRBJ2-1, is DAGVTQSPTHLIKTRGQQVTLRCSPKSGHDTVSWYQQALGQGPQFIFQYYEEEERQRGNFPDRFSGHQFPNYSSELNVNALLLGDSALYLCASSWAGTIYNEQFFGPGTRLTVL.

The V gene is TRBV5-1, the J gene TRBJ2-4; 10 positions agree with TRBD2. The junction had 14 bases not matched to a gene; V was cut back by 4 bases and J by 10 bases. From germline, CDR1 is SGHRS and CDR2 YFSETQ. The CDR3 extends over 16 amino acids. The CDR3 DNA is TGCGCCAGCAGCCAGGAAGCCGTCGGTAGCGGGGGGATTCAGTACTTC. Residues: CASSQEAVGSGGIQYF. Complete variable domain (other parts from reference TRBV5-1 and TRBJ2-4): KAGVTQTPRYLIKTRGQQVTLSCSPISGHRSVSWYQQTPGQGLQFLFEYFSETQRNKGNFPGRFSGRQFSNSRSEMNVSTLELGDSALYLCASSQEAVGSGGIQYFGAGTRLSVL.

This clonotype showed up many times. CDR3 DNA sequence: TGTGCCAGCAGCTTGGGGACGGGGTTGGAGGAAAAACTGTTTTTT. Translating gives CASSLGTGLEEKLFF. The chain combines TRBV7-8 with TRBJ1-4; a possible D gene is TRBD1 (5 bases). Germline loops: CDR1 SGHVS, CDR2 FQNEAQ. The CDR3 runs 15 residues. Trimming pared 3 bases from V and 8 bases from J, leaving 16 bases between.

This clonotype was observed at least ten times. The chain has TRBV25-1 and TRBJ2-3, with 15 bases aligning to TRBD2. This CDR3 has 17 amino acids. Germline V gene sequence: CDR1 MGHDK, CDR2 SYGVNS. V shed 5 bases, J shed 2 bases, and the junction held 5 bases outside the gene matches. CDR3 protein: CASSRGTSGGITDTQYF. DNA of the CDR3: TGTGCCAGCAGTAGGGGGACTAGCGGGGGGATCACAGATACGCAGTATTTT. Using reference TRBV25-1 and TRBJ2-3 for the parts outside the CDR3, the full variable domain is EADIYQTPRYLVIGTGKKITLECSQTMGHDKMYWYQQDPGMELHLIHYSYGVNSTEKGDLSSESTVSRIRTEHFPLTLESARPSHTSQYLCASSRGTSGGITDTQYFGPGTRLTVL.

This clonotype was counted ten times or more. V gene TRBV20-1 combines with J gene TRBJ1-2; D may be TRBD1 (5 bases). The CDR3 extends over 12 amino acids. Germline V gene lookup returns CDR1 DFQATT and CDR2 SNEGSKA (reference sequence). The V gene lost 5 bases and the J gene lost 5 bases, with 12 bases spanning the gap. As DNA, the CDR3 is TGCAGTGCTTCACCCTCAGGGTATGGCTACACCTTC. Amino acid sequence: CSASPSGYGYTF.

In this sample, this clonotype turned up many times. The chain uses TRBV5-1 and TRBJ2-7; D might be TRBD1 (5 bases). This CDR3 is 15 amino acids long. Germline values: CDR1 SGHRS, CDR2 YFSETQ. Trimming left V 0 bases short and J 0 bases short, with 10 bases between. CDR3 sequence: CASSLGWGHSYEQYF. The DNA of the CDR3 is TGCGCCAGCAGCTTGGGCTGGGGCCACTCCTACGAGCAGTACTTC.

This clonotype has at least ten counts. The chain recombines TRBV7-2 with TRBJ1-6; a weak D match, TRBD1 (6 bases). Trimming stripped 1 base from V and 7 bases from J, with 8 bases between. This CDR3 spans 14 amino acids. The germline V gene encodes CDR1 SGHTA and CDR2 FQGNSA. CDR3 residues: CASSLVGQNSPLHF. Written as DNA, the CDR3 is TGTGCCAGCAGCTTAGTGGGACAAAATTCACCCCTCCACTTT.

At least ten counts were recorded for this clonotype. The V gene is TRBV5-5, the J gene TRBJ2-7, with D unresolved. V was shortened by 2 bases and J by 6 bases, with 12 bases between the two germline ends. The germline V gene encodes CDR1 SGHKS and CDR2 YYEKEE (reference sequence). This CDR3 spans 13 amino acids. The CDR3 protein is CASSFSNLGEQYF. CDR3 nucleotides: TGTGCCAGCAGCTTTTCTAACTTAGGCGAGCAGTACTTC.

There are many counts of this clonotype. The J gene is TRBJ2-3, the V gene TRBV20-1; 10 bases map to TRBD2. This CDR3 spans 15 amino acids. V was clipped by 1 base and J by 2 bases; unmatched bases: 3. Germline loops: CDR1 DFQATT, CDR2 SNEGSKA (reference sequence). CDR3 sequence reads: CSARGAGGNTDTQYF. The CDR3 DNA reads TGCAGTGCTAGAGGAGCGGGGGGGAACACAGATACGCAGTATTTT.

As to this clonotype: One junction end does not reproduce the germline sequence, and a read error may be involved. The V call is TRBV3-1, the J call TRBJ1-2, with TRBD1 matching 8 bases. Germline V gives CDR1 LGHDT, CDR2 YNNKEL (reference sequence). This CDR3 region has 19 residues. The CDR3 DNA reads TGTGCCAGCACCCAAGAGGGGGGGACAGGTGACTCTTTCAACTATGGCTACACCTTC. It translates to CASTQEGGTGDSFNYGYTF.

In this sample, this clonotype turned up many times. The gene calls are TRBV20-1 and TRBJ1-6; 7 bases align to TRBD1. This CDR3 is built from 14 residues. Germline lookup yields CDR1 DFQATT and CDR2 SNEGSKA (reference sequence). J was trimmed by 7 bases and V by 7 bases; bases with no gene match: 10. The DNA of the CDR3 is TGCAGTGTTCGCGCTAGGGGGCTCAATTCACCCCTCCACTTT. Translation gives CSVRARGLNSPLHF.

This clonotype has ten or more counts. V and J are TRBV10-3 and TRBJ2-3; 12 bases agree with TRBD2. Trimming removed 10 bases from V and 6 bases from J; junction bases left unmatched: 8. Germline V lookup: CDR1 ENHRY, CDR2 SYGVKD. The CDR3 runs to 14 residues. The DNA of the CDR3 is TGTGCCAGCGGACTAGCGGGGCCTTCGGATACGCAGTATTTT. Residues: CASGLAGPSDTQYF.

This clonotype was seen many times. J is TRBJ2-3 and V is TRBV5-1; 7 positions match TRBD2. CDR1 is SGHRS and CDR2 is YFSETQ in the germline V gene. The CDR3 consists of 14 residues. Trimming took 4 bases from V and 4 from J; bases not matched to a gene: 6. CDR3 bases: TGCGCCAGCAGCCCCGGACTAGGCGCAGATACGCAGTATTTT. It is translated as CASSPGLGADTQYF.

This clonotype was detected many times. The chain couples TRBV20-1 to TRBJ1-1; TRBD1 might be the D (6 bases). The CDR3 totals 13 residues. The germline V gene encodes CDR1 DFQATT and CDR2 SNEGSKA (reference sequence). The ends were cut back, 6 bases at V and 2 bases at J, with 13 bases in the middle. The CDR3 spells CSASGVGNTEAFF. The CDR3 nucleotides are TGCAGTGCCTCAGGGGTGGGAAACACTGAAGCTTTCTTT.

This clonotype has at least ten counts. The genes are TRBV5-1 and TRBJ2-5; 10 bases align to TRBD2. Germline V CDR1 and CDR2: SGHRS, YFSETQ. The ends lost 0 bases at V and 4 bases at J; junction bases unmatched: 3. This CDR3 comprises 15 residues. The CDR3 is CASSLAASGGETQYF. Here the CDR3 DNA reads TGCGCCAGCAGCTTGGCGGCTAGCGGGGGAGAGACCCAGTACTTC.

In its sample, this clonotype was seen many times. The rearrangement uses TRBV7-9 and TRBJ2-3, with a weak D call TRBD2 (5 bases). V dropped 5 bases and J dropped 4 bases, with 19 bases sitting between them. There are 16 residues in the CDR3. In germline, CDR1 is SEHNR, CDR2 FQNEAQ (reference sequence). The CDR3 region is CASSPRGSAGADTQYF. The CDR3 region has the DNA TGTGCCAGCAGCCCCCGAGGGAGTGCGGGCGCAGATACGCAGTATTTT.

This clonotype has ten or more counts. The V gene is TRBV7-9, the J gene TRBJ1-1; D not resolved. V lost 1 base and J lost 7, with 7 bases in between. The CDR3 runs to 12 residues. The V gene's germline CDR1 is SEHNR and CDR2 FQNEAQ (reference sequence). This CDR3 reads CASSLGPNEAFF. The CDR3 DNA reads TGTGCCAGCAGCTTAGGTCCGAATGAAGCTTTCTTT.

This clonotype was observed many times. The chain links TRBV5-1 to TRBJ1-1; 7 nucleotides align to TRBD1. Germline assignment: CDR1 SGHRS and CDR2 YFSETQ. There are 13 residues in the CDR3. V lost 4 bases and J lost 3; bases outside the gene matches: 3. CDR3 loop: CASSQDRDTEAFF. Here the CDR3 DNA reads TGCGCCAGCAGCCAAGACAGGGACACTGAAGCTTTCTTT.

This clonotype occurred once. The genes are TRBV20-1 and TRBJ1-2, with no clear D. V lost 3 bases and J 8 bases, leaving 16 bases between the germline ends. CDR3 size: 13 residues. Germline CDR1 and CDR2: DFQATT and SNEGSKA (reference sequence). CDR3 region: CSASGPDMWGYTF. The CDR3 nucleotides are TGCAGTGCTAGTGGCCCAGACATGTGGGGCTACACCTTC.

The chain couples TRBV5-4 to TRBJ2-3; 8 positions match TRBD2. There are 14 residues in the CDR3. The V segment lost 2 bases and the J segment 5 bases; nucleotides outside the gene matches: 4. Germline CDR1 SGHNT, CDR2 YYREEE (reference sequence). The CDR3 spells CASSLAGAKDTQYF. CDR3 nucleotide sequence: TGTGCCAGCAGCTTAGCGGGGGCTAAAGATACGCAGTATTTT.

The table lists this clonotype with many counts. This chain uses TRBV20-1 with TRBJ1-4; 7 bases match TRBD1. CDR1 DFQATT and CDR2 SNEGSKA come from the germline V gene (reference sequence). V lost 1 base to trimming and J lost 5 bases; unmatched junction nucleotides: 7. The CDR3 runs 15 residues. The CDR3: CSARAPGGPNEKLFF. The CDR3 DNA reads TGCAGTGCTAGAGCGCCAGGGGGGCCGAATGAAAAACTGTTTTTT.